One sample yielded the 8 T cell receptor beta chains listed below, sequenced in a study of OX40 agonist ivuxolimab in advanced cancers. The assay was immunoSEQ multiplex PCR, and TCRdb's table has in-frame clones only and misses some. The profile shows around 75,000 clones, about four fifths of them singletons. The source material was CD4+ or CD8+ T cells sorted from blood, sampled in a trial of the OX40 agonist ivuxolimab. These TCRs come from an adult with an advanced solid tumor such as melanoma, head and neck, liver or kidney cancer.

This chain connects TRBV5-4 to TRBJ2-1; 12 nucleotides match TRBD2. Germline CDR1 is SGHNT and CDR2 is YYREEE (reference sequence). CDR3 length equals 16 residues. The J segment lost 4 bases and the V segment lost 4 bases, leaving 6 bases of the junction unmatched. The CDR3 region has the DNA TGTGCCAGCAGCCCAGGACTAGCGGGGAGGTACAATGAGCAGTTCTTC. The encoded protein is CASSPGLAGRYNEQFF.

The chain recombines TRBV11-3 with TRBJ1-1; D is unclear. The CDR3 extends over 13 amino acids. The germline V gene encodes CDR1 SGHNT and CDR2 YENEEA. The ends were cut back, 0 bases at V and 1 base at J, with 3 bases in the middle. The CDR3 nucleotides read TGTGCCAGCAGCTTAGAGCCGAACACTGAAGCTTTCTTT. This codes for CASSLEPNTEAFF.

The V call is TRBV4-1, the J call TRBJ1-5; D unclear. This CDR3 region has 17 residues. Trimming left V 3 bases short and J 0 bases short, with 15 bases between. Germline V gene lookup returns CDR1 MGHRA and CDR2 YSYEKL. The CDR3 spells CASSQIRGLDSNQPQHF. The CDR3 nucleotides are TGCGCCAGCAGCCAGATCAGAGGGCTCGATAGCAATCAGCCCCAGCATTTT.

This clone was counted a few times. The rearrangement links TRBV9 to TRBJ1-1; 10 bases align to TRBD1. V trimming: 5 bases; J trimming: 7 bases; junction bases outside the gene matches: 8. The germline CDR1 and CDR2 sequences are SGDLS and YYNGEE. The CDR3 spans 14 residues. The DNA of the CDR3 is TGTGCCAGCAGTTGGACAGGGGGTTCGGGTGAAGCTTTCTTT. This sequence encodes CASSWTGGSGEAFF.

The rearrangement links TRBV5-6 to TRBJ1-2, with D hard to call. The germline V gene has CDR1 SGHDT and CDR2 YYEEEE. The CDR3 runs to 13 residues. V gave up 3 bases and J gave up 7 bases, with 13 bases separating them. CDR3 loop: CASSYGDPLGYTF. As DNA, the CDR3 is TGTGCCAGCAGCTATGGGGATCCCCTTGGCTACACCTTC.

This sequence joins TRBV6-4 and TRBJ1-2; 9 nucleotides agree with TRBD1. CDR1 and CDR2 (germline): MRHNA, SNTAGT. CDR3 length: 15 amino acids. After removal of 8 bases from V and 6 bases from J, the junction contained 13 bases not matched to a gene. In DNA, the CDR3 is TGTGCCAGCCTCTGGGCCGGGACAGGGTCCCATGGCTACACCTTC. Translation gives CASLWAGTGSHGYTF.

This chain connects TRBV7-2 to TRBJ2-7; TRBD1 matches at 8 bases. This CDR3 region has 15 residues. With 4 bases clipped from V and 2 bases from J, the junction kept 7 bases outside the gene matches. Germline lookup yields CDR1 SGHTA and CDR2 FQGNSA. CDR3 amino acids: CASSSFGTGPYEQYF. The DNA for the CDR3 is TGTGCCAGCAGCTCGTTTGGGACAGGCCCCTACGAGCAGTACTTC.

This sequence joins TRBV4-1 and TRBJ1-2, with D possibly being TRBD1 (6 bases). The V gene's germline CDR1 is MGHRA and CDR2 YSYEKL. Trimming removed 1 base from V and 0 bases from J, with 9 bases in between. CDR3 length equals 15 residues. The CDR3, as DNA: TGCGCCAGCAGCCAAGTAGGGGGGGCTAACTATGGCTACACCTTC. Its translation is CASSQVGGANYGYTF.